This record looks at one T cell receptor beta chain sequence and its context. This sample was included in a study of blood T cell repertoires in COVID-19. On the study more broadly: The analysed material was cDNA or gDNA that came from T cells, B-cell-depleted T cells, or PBMCs.

Participant-given clinical history determined each cohort assignment. During the 2 weeks before they entered the study, exposed participants had met someone with a PCR-confirmed or clinician-diagnosed COVID-19 case. Profiling relied on immunoSEQ multiplex PCR, and the TCRdb table lists in-frame clones only, not all of them. The table records more than 300,000 clones, 90% of them present only once. V was shortened by 4 bases and J by 8 bases, with 6 bases between the two germline ends. The length of the CDR3 is 12 residues. Germline V lookup: CDR1 MGHDK, CDR2 SYGVNS. The gene calls are TRBV25-1 and TRBJ1-6; D is uncertain. Sequencing was carried out using PBMCs or T cells enriched from blood (not recorded which). This TCR was sampled from a woman in her twenties or thirties who had been exposed to COVID-19. DNA of the CDR3: TGTGCCAGCAGTGTCGGGGATTCACCCCTCCACTTT. Its protein is CASSVGDSPLHF. Based on the CDR3 plus reference TRBV25-1 and TRBJ1-6, the full variable domain is EADIYQTPRYLVIGTGKKITLECSQTMGHDKMYWYQQDPGMELHLIHYSYGVNSTEKGDLSSESTVSRIRTEHFPLTLESARPSHTSQYLCASSVGDSPLHFGNGTRLTVT.